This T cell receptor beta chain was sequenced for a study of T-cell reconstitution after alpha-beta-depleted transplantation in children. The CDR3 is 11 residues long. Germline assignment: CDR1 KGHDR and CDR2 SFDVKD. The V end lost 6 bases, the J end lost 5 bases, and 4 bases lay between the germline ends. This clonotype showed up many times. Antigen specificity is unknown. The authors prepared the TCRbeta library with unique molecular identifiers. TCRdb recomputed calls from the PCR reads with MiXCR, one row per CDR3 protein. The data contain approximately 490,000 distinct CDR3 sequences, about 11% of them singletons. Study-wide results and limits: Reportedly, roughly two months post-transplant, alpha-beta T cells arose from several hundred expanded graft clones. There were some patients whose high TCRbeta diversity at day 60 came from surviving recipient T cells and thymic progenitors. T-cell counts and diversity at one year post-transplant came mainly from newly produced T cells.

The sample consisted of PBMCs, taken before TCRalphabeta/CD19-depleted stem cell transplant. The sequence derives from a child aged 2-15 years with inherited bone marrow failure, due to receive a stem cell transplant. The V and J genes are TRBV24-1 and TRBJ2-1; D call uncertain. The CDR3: CATSLNNEQFF. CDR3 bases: TGTGCCACCAGTCTAAACAATGAGCAGTTCTTC.